The sequence of this T cell receptor beta chain was determined in a study of blood T cell repertoires in COVID-19. Study summary: Italy, Spain and the United States were the sources of the convalescent and acute COVID-19 samples. PBMCs, B-cell-depleted T cells, or T cells provided the cDNA or gDNA that made up the material.

After removal of 7 bases from V and 3 bases from J, the junction contained 5 bases not matched to a gene. The CDR3 totals 12 residues. Germline assignment: CDR1 GTSNPN and CDR2 SVGIG (reference sequence). Here immunoSEQ multiplex PCR was the method, and the copy in TCRdb shows in-frame clones only, minus some. The table includes fewer than 300,000 clones, about 89% detected once. Patients in Seattle were enrolled during active infection, then followed longitudinally. The chain links TRBV30 to TRBJ2-7; 8 nucleotides align to TRBD2. The sequence came from a woman in her twenties or thirties with COVID-19, enrolled during active disease. Sequencing was carried out using peripheral blood. CDR3 in amino acids: CAFTSGSYEQYF. CDR3 DNA sequence: TGTGCCTTTACTAGCGGTAGCTACGAGCAGTACTTC.